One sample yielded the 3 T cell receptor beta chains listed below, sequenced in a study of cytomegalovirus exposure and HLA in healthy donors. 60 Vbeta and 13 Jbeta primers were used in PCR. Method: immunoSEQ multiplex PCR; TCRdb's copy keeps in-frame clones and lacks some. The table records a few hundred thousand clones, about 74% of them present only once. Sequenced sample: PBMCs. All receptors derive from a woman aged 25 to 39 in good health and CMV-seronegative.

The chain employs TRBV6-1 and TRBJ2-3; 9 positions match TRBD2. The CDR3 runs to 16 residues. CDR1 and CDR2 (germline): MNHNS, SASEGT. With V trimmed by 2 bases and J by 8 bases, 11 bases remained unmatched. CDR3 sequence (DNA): TGTGCCAGCAGTGAACGGAGTAGCGGGGGATGGGGTACGCAGTATTTT. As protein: CASSERSSGGWGTQYF.

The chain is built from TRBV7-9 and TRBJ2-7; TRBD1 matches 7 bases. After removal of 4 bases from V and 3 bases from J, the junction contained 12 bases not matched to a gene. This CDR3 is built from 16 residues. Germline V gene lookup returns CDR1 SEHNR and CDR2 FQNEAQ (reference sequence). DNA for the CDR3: TGTGCCAGCAGCTCGTCTCGATCGACAGGGAACTACGAGCAGTACTTC. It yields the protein CASSSSRSTGNYEQYF.

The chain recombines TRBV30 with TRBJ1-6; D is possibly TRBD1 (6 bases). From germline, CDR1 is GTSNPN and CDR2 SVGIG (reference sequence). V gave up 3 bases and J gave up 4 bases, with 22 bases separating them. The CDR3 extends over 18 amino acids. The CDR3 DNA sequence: TGTGCCTGGAGCGTTGGGGGCGCCCCAGGAAGATATAATTCACCCCTCCACTTT. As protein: CAWSVGGAPGRYNSPLHF. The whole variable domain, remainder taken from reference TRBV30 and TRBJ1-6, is SQTIHQWPATLVQPVGSPLSLECTVEGTSNPNLYWYRQAAGRGLQLLFYSVGIGQISSEVPQNLSASRPQDRQFILSSKKLLLSDSGFYLCAWSVGGAPGRYNSPLHFGNGTRLTVT.